This TCR beta chain was found in a study of early T cells in non-severe SARS-CoV-2 infection. In TCRdb, the 5' RACE reads were re-called with MiXCR into one record per CDR3 protein. The top ten clones hold 7% to 10% of a sample with tens of thousands of distinct CDR3 sequences, roughly 7% of them seen once. Germline assignment: CDR1 MDHEN and CDR2 SYDVKM. The V end was cut by 4 bases, the J end by 10 bases, with 8 bases between. This CDR3 spans 11 amino acids. The chain links TRBV28 to TRBJ2-4, with TRBD1 as a possible D gene (5 bases). The sample comprised whole blood. The sequence was collected from an adult who was a healthcare worker with PCR-confirmed SARS-CoV-2 infection or an uninfected control (not recorded which). The CDR3 here is CASSSWTIQYF. CDR3 nucleotide sequence: TGTGCCAGCAGTTCCTGGACAATTCAGTACTTC. Full variable domain (outside the CDR3, taken from reference TRBV28 and TRBJ2-4): DVKVTQSSRYLVKRTGEKVFLECVQDMDHENMFWYRQDPGLGLRLIYFSYDVKMKEKGDIPEGYSVSREKKERFSLILESASTNQTSMYLCASSSWTIQYFGAGTRLSVL.